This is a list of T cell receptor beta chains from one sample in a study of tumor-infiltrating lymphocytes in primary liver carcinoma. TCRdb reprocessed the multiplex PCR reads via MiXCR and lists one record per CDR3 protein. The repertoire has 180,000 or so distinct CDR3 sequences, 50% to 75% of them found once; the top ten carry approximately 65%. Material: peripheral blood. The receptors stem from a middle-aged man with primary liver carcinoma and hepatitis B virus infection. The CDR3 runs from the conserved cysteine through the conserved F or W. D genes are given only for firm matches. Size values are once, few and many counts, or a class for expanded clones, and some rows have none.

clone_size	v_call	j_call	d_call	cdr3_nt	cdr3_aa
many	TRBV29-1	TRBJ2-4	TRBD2	TGCAGCGTCCCGGGACTAGCTGAAAACATTCAGTACTTC	CSVPGLAENIQYF
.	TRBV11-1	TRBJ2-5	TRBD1	TGTGCCAGCACCTCCGGACAGGGTGTCGAAGAGACCCTGTACTTC	CASTSGQGVEETLYF
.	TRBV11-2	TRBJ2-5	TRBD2	TGTGCCAGGAGCTTAGTGACTAGCGGGATAAAAGGAGAGACCCAGTACTTC	CARSLVTSGIKGETQYF
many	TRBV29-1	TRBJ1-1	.	TGCAGCGTTGAGGCGGCGGGTAAGGGAGCTTTCTTT	CSVEAAGKGAFF
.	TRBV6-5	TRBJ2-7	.	TGTGCCAGGAGTTACTCGGAAGGGCACGGATACTACGAGCAGTACTTC	CARSYSEGHGYYEQYF
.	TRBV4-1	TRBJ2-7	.	TGCGCCAGCAGCCAGGCATCCGGGACGTTTGACTACGAGCAGTACTTC	CASSQASGTFDYEQYF
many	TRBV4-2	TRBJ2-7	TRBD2	TGTGCCAGCAGCCAAGATGGGACTAGCGACGAGCAGTACTTC	CASSQDGTSDEQYF
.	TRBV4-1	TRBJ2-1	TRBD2	TGCGCCAGCGGTAGACTAGCGGGAGATGATGAGCAGTTCTTC	CASGRLAGDDEQFF
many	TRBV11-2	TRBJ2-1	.	TGTGCCAGCAGCTCCCTCGGAAACAATGAGCAGTTCTTC	CASSSLGNNEQFF
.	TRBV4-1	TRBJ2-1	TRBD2	TGCGCCAGCATACTAGCGGTGGCCAGTTACAATGAGCAGTTCTTC	CASILAVASYNEQFF
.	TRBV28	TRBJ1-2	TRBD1	TGTGTCAGCAGCCTTCCGGGACAGGGTGGCTACAGCTTC	CVSSLPGQGGYSF
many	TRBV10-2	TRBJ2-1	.	TGCGCCAGCAGGGGAAAGTTCTTC	CASRGKFF
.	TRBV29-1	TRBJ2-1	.	TGCAGCGTTGAACCCCTGACTAGTGGGACCTACAATGAGCAGCTCTTC	CSVEPLTSGTYNEQLF
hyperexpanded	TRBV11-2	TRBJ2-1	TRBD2	TGTGCCAGCAGCTTGGATATCGGACTAGCCATGGGTGAGCAGTTCTTC	CASSLDIGLAMGEQFF
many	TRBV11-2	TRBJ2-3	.	TGTGCCAGCAGCCCCCGGCCGGGTCTTAGCACAGATACGCAGTATTTT	CASSPRPGLSTDTQYF
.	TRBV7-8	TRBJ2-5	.	TGTGCCAGCAGCTTACCCTACAGGTCCAAACATGAGACCCAGTACTTC	CASSLPYRSKHETQYF